A selection of T cell receptor beta chains follows, all from one sample in a study of T cells in localized non-small cell lung cancer. Data came from immunoSEQ multiplex PCR; TCRdb stores just in-frame clones and leaves some out. Of roughly 1,600 clones in the sample, roughly a third were seen once. The sequences come from lung tumor tissue, collected before any cancer treatment. Receptor source: a male donor at least 60 years old with stage III squamous cell lung carcinoma. Each CDR3 is given with its conserved first and last residue. The D gene is left open where the match is weak. Size tells how often a clone was seen (once, few, many) or the class of an expanded clone, and some rows leave it out.

abundance	d_gene	v_gene	j_gene	CDR3aa	CDR3nt
medium-sized	TRBD1	TRBV11-3	TRBJ2-5	CASSHFDREETQYF	TGTGCCAGCAGCCATTTCGACAGGGAAGAGACCCAGTACTTC
few	TRBD1	TRBV5-1	TRBJ1-5	CASSQEQGLQPQHF	TGCGCCAGCAGCCAAGAACAGGGGCTTCAGCCCCAGCATTTT
NA	NA	TRBV30	TRBJ1-2	CAWNTWTVPHRGYTF	TGTGCCTGGAATACATGGACCGTACCGCATCGGGGCTACACCTTC
few	NA	TRBV11-3	TRBJ1-6	CASSGGLSYNSPLHF	TGTGCCAGCAGCGGGGGACTGTCCTATAATTCACCCCTCCACTTT
NA	NA	TRBV19	TRBJ2-7	CASSRDFSRGQYF	TGTGCCAGCTCCCGGGACTTCTCGCGGGGGCAGTACTTC
NA	NA	TRBV10-1	TRBJ2-2	CASSDPDTGELFF	TGCGCCAGCAGTGATCCGGACACCGGGGAGCTGTTTTTT
few	NA	TRBV2	TRBJ2-2	CASKGTENTGELFF	TGTGCCAGCAAGGGAACGGAGAACACCGGGGAGCTGTTTTTT
NA	NA	TRBV9	TRBJ1-3	CASSPDAGTFRNTIYF	TGTGCCAGCAGCCCAGACGCCGGGACGTTTAGAAACACCATATATTTT
few	TRBD1	TRBV11-3	TRBJ1-1	CASNPGQLNTEVFF	TGTGCCAGCAACCCGGGACAGTTGAACACTGAAGTTTTCTTT
NA	NA	TRBV19	TRBJ1-3	CASSSGQPSSGNTIYF	TGTGCCAGTAGTTCCGGACAGCCCAGCTCTGGAAACACCATATATTTT
few	NA	TRBV6-8	TRBJ2-3	CASREGTDTQYF	TGTGCCAGCAGGGAGGGAACAGATACGCAGTATTTT
medium-sized	NA	TRBV12-2	TRBJ1-3	CASAQRGSGNTIYF	TGTGCCAGTGCCCAACGGGGCTCTGGAAACACCATATATTTT
few	NA	TRBV30	TRBJ1-2	CAWSADSSYGYTF	TGTGCCTGGAGTGCGGACAGTTCTTATGGCTACACCTTC
few	NA	TRBV11-1	TRBJ1-2	CASSQRRETGLGGYTF	TGTGCCAGCAGCCAACGAAGGGAGACTGGATTGGGAGGCTACACCTTC
NA	NA	TRBV4-1	TRBJ2-1	CASSQRVDSYNEQFF	TGCGCCAGCAGCCAAAGGGTCGACTCCTACAATGAGCAGTTCTTC